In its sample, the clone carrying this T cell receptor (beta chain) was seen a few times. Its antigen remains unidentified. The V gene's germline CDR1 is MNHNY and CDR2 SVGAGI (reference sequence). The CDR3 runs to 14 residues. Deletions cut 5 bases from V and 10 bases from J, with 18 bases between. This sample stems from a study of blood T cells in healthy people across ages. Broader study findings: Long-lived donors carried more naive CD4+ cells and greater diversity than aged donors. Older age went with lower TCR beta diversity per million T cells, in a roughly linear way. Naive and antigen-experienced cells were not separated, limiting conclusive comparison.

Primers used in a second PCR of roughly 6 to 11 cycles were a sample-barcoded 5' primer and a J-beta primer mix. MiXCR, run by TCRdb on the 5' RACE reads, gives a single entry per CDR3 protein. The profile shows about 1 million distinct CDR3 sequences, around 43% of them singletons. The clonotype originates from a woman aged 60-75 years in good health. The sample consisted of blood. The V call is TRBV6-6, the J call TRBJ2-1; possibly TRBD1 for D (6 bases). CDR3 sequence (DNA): TGTGCCAGCAGTCCATCAGGGGTAGGCGGGGAGCAGTTCTTC. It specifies CASSPSGVGGEQFF.